One and the same sample provided the 5 T cell receptor beta chains below, sequenced in a study of T cell changes during pregnancy in multiple sclerosis. Assay used: immunoSEQ multiplex PCR; TCRdb lists only in-frame clones, some missing. The sample consists of more than 50,000 clones, 80% to 90% of them appearing once. The sample consisted of peripheral blood, taken in the first trimester of pregnancy. These receptors all come from a female donor with multiple sclerosis, enrolled in a pregnancy study.

Only a few counts were recorded for this clone. This chain connects TRBV7-9 to TRBJ1-5; 7 bases map to TRBD1. V was clipped by 5 bases and J by 0 bases; unmatched bases: 4. CDR3 length: 15 amino acids. Germline assignment: CDR1 SEHNR and CDR2 FQNEAQ (reference sequence). The CDR3 nucleotides are TGTGCCAGCAGCAGGGGACAGCTTAGCAATCAGCCCCAGCATTTT. Its protein is CASSRGQLSNQPQHF.

The chain uses TRBV7-2 and TRBJ2-5; 10 bases fit TRBD1. Unmatched junction bases numbered 5, after V lost 3 bases and J lost 4 bases. Germline V CDR1 and CDR2: SGHTA, FQGNSA. The CDR3 covers 15 residues. CDR3 DNA: TGTGCCAGCAGCTTTCGACAGGGGGCGGGAGAGACCCAGTACTTC. Its translation is CASSFRQGAGETQYF.

The chain is built from TRBV7-2 and TRBJ2-7; TRBD2 matches at 7 bases. V lost 0 bases, J lost 0 bases, and 8 bases stayed unmatched. CDR1 and CDR2 (germline): SGHTA, FQGNSA. CDR3 length equals 17 residues. The CDR3: CASSLALAAPSSYEQYF. CDR3 nucleotide sequence: TGTGCCAGCAGCTTAGCCCTAGCGGCCCCGAGCTCCTACGAGCAGTACTTC. Combining the CDR3 with reference TRBV7-2 and TRBJ2-7 gives the whole variable domain GAGVSQSPSNKVTEKGKDVELRCDPISGHTALYWYRQSLGQGLEFLIYFQGNSAPDKSGLPSDRFSAERTGGSVSTLTIQRTQQEDSAVYLCASSLALAAPSSYEQYFGPGTRLTVT.

The chain carries TRBV11-1 and TRBJ2-1; D unclear. In germline, CDR1 is SGHAT, CDR2 FQDESV (reference sequence). V dropped 1 base and J dropped 0 bases, with 7 bases sitting between them. The CDR3 spans 15 residues. The CDR3 DNA sequence: TGTGCCAGCAGCTTAGAACAGAGCTCCTACAATGAGCAGTTCTTC. This translates into CASSLEQSSYNEQFF.

V usage is TRBV14 and J usage is TRBJ1-2, with 7 bases identical to TRBD1. The CDR3 sequence is 16 residues long. Germline CDR1 is SGHDN and CDR2 is FVKESK. The J segment lost 8 bases and the V segment lost 3 bases, leaving 15 bases of the junction unmatched. The DNA for the CDR3 is TGTGCCAGCAGCCAGCCCCAGACAGGGTCGACCTTCGGCTACACCTTC. Amino acid sequence: CASSQPQTGSTFGYTF.